This T cell receptor (beta chain) was recorded in a study of tumor and adjacent non-tumor tissue in lung cancer. Study-level results: In normal lung, the top 100 clones were significantly more dominant than in tumor.

TCRbeta libraries were built with three rounds of nested PCR, modified from ARM-PCR. A single record per CDR3 protein comes from TCRdb applying MiXCR to the multiplex PCR reads. The sample has about 110,000 distinct CDR3 sequences, nearly 85% seen once. V was cut by 7 bases and J by 4 bases, with 13 bases left in between. The CDR3 spans 13 residues. On this clonotype: Its antigen is not identified.

This sample's RNA came from whole unsorted tissue. The sequenced sample consisted of lung tumor tissue. This sequence originates from a man between 65 and 79 years old with non-small cell lung cancer. V and J are TRBV12-3 or TRBV12-4 and TRBJ2-5, with D hard to call. The CDR3, as DNA: TGTGCCAGCATCCCGACCGTTACAGAGACCCAGTACTTC. This translates into CASIPTVTETQYF.